This TCR beta chain was captured in a study of OX40 agonist ivuxolimab in advanced cancers. Libraries were prepared by immunoSEQ multiplex PCR; TCRdb keeps only in-frame clonotypes and omits some of them. This table has tens of thousands of clones, about 88% appearing once. The sequence derives from an adult with an advanced solid tumor such as melanoma, head and neck, liver or kidney cancer. Source: CD4+ or CD8+ T cells sorted from blood, taken in a trial of the OX40 agonist ivuxolimab.

CDR3 in DNA: TGTGCCAGCAGACCTAATCCAGGGGGCACTGAAGCTTTCTTT. This codes for CASRPNPGGTEAFF. The rearrangement uses TRBV27 and TRBJ1-1, with 7 bases fitting TRBD1. This CDR3 contains 14 residues. CDR1 and CDR2 from the germline V gene are MNHEY and SMNVEV (reference sequence). V trimming: 6 bases; J trimming: 4 bases; junction bases outside the gene matches: 8.